This record looks at one T cell receptor (beta chain) sequence and its context. Its antigen is unidentified. This sample was included in a study of PD-1 blockade in classical Hodgkin lymphoma. General study results and limits: The study found complete responders had baseline diversity similar to newly diagnosed patients. Whereas CD4+ TCR diversity had risen significantly by C4D1, CD8+ TCR diversity had not.

Assay used: immunoSEQ multiplex PCR; TCRdb lists only in-frame clones, some missing. The sample records some 18,000 clones, roughly nine tenths being singletons. This CDR3 is built from 15 residues. In germline, CDR1 is SGHNT, CDR2 YYREEE (reference sequence). Trimming took 4 bases from V and 7 from J, leaving 21 bases between them. The sample's time point: cycle 4 day 1 (C4D1), after more than five weeks of nivolumab. Each patient relapsed following autologous stem cell transplantation, and prior brentuximab vedotin exposure differed. CD8+ T cell isolation from thawed PBMCs was performed by magnetic negative selection. Best response was recorded as complete response, partial response or progressive disease.

The material sequenced was CD8+ T cells from blood, taken before the fourth cycle of nivolumab. This receptor was identified in a human donor with classical Hodgkin lymphoma. This chain connects TRBV5-4 to TRBJ2-7; D possibly uses TRBD1 or TRBD2 (5 bases each). CDR3 sequence (DNA): TGTGCCAGCAGCCTCCAACCGGGGACCTTAAGTGAGCAGTACTTC. Its protein product is CASSLQPGTLSEQYF.